This T cell receptor beta chain was observed in a study of T cell responses to AZD1222 COVID-19 vaccine. V shed 3 bases and J 1 base; nucleotides not matched to a gene: 2. There are 15 residues in the CDR3. CDR1 is SNHLY and CDR2 is FYNNEI in the germline V gene. Overall study results and limits: Baseline testing showed seropositivity in only five or six AZD1222 recipients.

Clones were read by immunoSEQ multiplex PCR, and TCRdb kept only the in-frame ones, dropping some. The sample lists roughly 70,000 clones, 75% to 90% seen once, with more than 2% in the top ten. With regard to this clone: The antigen remains unidentified.

This TCR derives from an adult in good health. The chain employs TRBV2 and TRBJ2-2; 7 positions match TRBD1. The sequenced sample was peripheral blood, obtained on day 0 of AZD1222 vaccination. CDR3 coding DNA: TGTGCCAGCAGTGATAGACAGGGGAACACCGGGGAGCTGTTTTTT. This gives the protein CASSDRQGNTGELFF.